A single TCR beta chain is shown here with its context. iRepertoire HTBI primers and Arm-PCR of CDR3 regions built TCR beta libraries. One entry per CDR3 protein, called by TCRdb with MiXCR from the multiplex PCR reads. Of over 400,000 distinct CDR3 sequences in the sample, 11% to 15% were seen once. These data are taken from a study of regulatory T cells in long-lasting Graves disease. V dropped 6 bases and J dropped 4 bases, with 12 bases sitting between them. There are 13 residues in the CDR3. Germline CDR1 SEHNR, CDR2 FQNEAQ (reference sequence). The time point denotes: newly diagnosed GD, antithyroid drugs for less than 3 months. The TCR library was prepared using RNA isolated from PBMCs. This same sample was also part of a study on T cells in Graves' hyperthyroidism and ophthalmopathy. That paper adds: A set of HTBI primers served as the primers for a first-round RT-PCR of the TCR CDR3. Patients with ophthalmopathy were separated from those with stable hyperthyroidism by a 13 V-J model.

The rearrangement links TRBV7-9 to TRBJ1-1; D is possibly TRBD1 (5 bases). This receptor was identified in a woman in her forties or fifties with Graves disease. The material sequenced was peripheral blood mononuclear cells (PBMCs), taken at new diagnosis, from a patient treated with antithyroid drugs. This chain's CDR3 is CASSPAGGTEAFF. CDR3 DNA sequence: TGTGCCAGCAGTCCGGCCGGGGGCACTGAAGCTTTCTTT.